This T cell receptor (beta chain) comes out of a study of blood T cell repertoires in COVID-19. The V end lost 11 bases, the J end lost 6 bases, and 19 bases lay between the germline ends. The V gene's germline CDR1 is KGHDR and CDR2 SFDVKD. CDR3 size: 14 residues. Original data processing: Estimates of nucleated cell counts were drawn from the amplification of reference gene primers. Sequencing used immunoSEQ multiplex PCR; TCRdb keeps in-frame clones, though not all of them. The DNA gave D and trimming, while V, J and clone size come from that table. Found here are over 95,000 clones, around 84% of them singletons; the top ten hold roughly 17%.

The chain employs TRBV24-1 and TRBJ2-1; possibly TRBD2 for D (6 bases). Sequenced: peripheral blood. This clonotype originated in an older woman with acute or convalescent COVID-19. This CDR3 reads CAISPDYNFNEQFF. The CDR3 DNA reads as TGTGCCATCAGCCCGGACTATAATTTCAATGAGCAGTTCTTC.